The 21 T cell receptor beta chains below come from one sample, sequenced in a study of blood T cells in healthy people across ages. Through a sample-barcoded 5' primer and a J-beta primer mix, a second PCR was run for roughly 6 to 11 cycles. In TCRdb, the 5' RACE reads were re-called with MiXCR into one record per CDR3 protein. Among 500,000 to 650,000 distinct CDR3 sequences, 25% to 35% were seen once, and the ten largest hold roughly 3.5%. These data also featured in a second study, about T cells of mothers and their children.

The specimen sequenced was blood. These TCRs come from a boy aged 2 to 10 in good health.

J is TRBJ2-7 and V is TRBV10-2; 9 bases fit TRBD1. The CDR3 covers 15 residues. Germline V gives CDR1 WSHSY, CDR2 SAAADI. Unmatched junction bases numbered 11, after V lost 6 bases and J lost 5 bases. CDR3 in DNA: TGCGCCAGCAGAATTGACCTGGGACAGGGAGACGAGCAGTACTTC. Translating it yields CASRIDLGQGDEQYF.

V is TRBV12-3 or TRBV12-4 and J is TRBJ2-5; D not certain. Trimming removed 4 bases from V and 4 bases from J, with 13 bases in between. CDR3 size: 14 residues. This chain's CDR3 is CASSSLSALETQYF. The DNA for the CDR3 is TGTGCCAGCAGTTCCCTTTCGGCGTTAGAGACCCAGTACTTC.

This clonotype was observed a few times. The rearrangement uses TRBV12-3 or TRBV12-4 and TRBJ2-7; D might be TRBD2 (6 bases). Trimming left V 6 bases short and J 0 bases short, with 9 bases between. The CDR3 has 13 amino acids. The CDR3 sequence: CASRGGDSYEQYF. The CDR3, as DNA: TGTGCCAGCAGGGGCGGGGACTCCTACGAGCAGTACTTC.

This clonotype was seen a handful of times. This chain uses TRBV20-1 with TRBJ2-1; tentative D call: TRBD2 (5 bases). The J call is uncertain, as TRBJ2-5 better fits the DNA end. Germline CDR1 reads DFQATT; CDR2 reads SNEGSKA (reference sequence). The CDR3 spans 14 residues. The CDR3: CSARDLESGETQYF. In DNA, the CDR3 is TGCAGTGCTAGAGATTTGGAATCGGGGGAGACCCAGTACTTC.

This clonotype was observed a handful of times. This chain links TRBV27 with TRBJ1-2; D gene ambiguous. Germline-derived CDR1 and CDR2 are MNHEY and SMNVEV (reference sequence). V was trimmed by 0 bases and J by 0 bases, leaving 2 bases between them. The length of the CDR3 is 13 residues. The CDR3 region has the DNA TGTGCCAGCAGTTTATCAGCTAACTATGGCTACACCTTC. This codes for CASSLSANYGYTF.

The rearrangement links TRBV5-1 to TRBJ2-5; D may be TRBD2 (6 bases). The CDR3 length is 15 residues. The germline gives CDR1 SGHRS, CDR2 YFSETQ. The germline V and J ends were trimmed by 2 bases and 1 base, with 12 bases remaining between them. The CDR3 DNA is TGCGCCAGCAGCTTAGGAGGGCCTTCCCAAGAGACCCAGTACTTC. Protein: CASSLGGPSQETQYF.

In this sample, this clonotype turned up a few times. The V gene is TRBV11-2, the J gene TRBJ2-1, with 10 positions matching TRBD2. This CDR3 comprises 17 residues. Germline V gene lookup returns CDR1 SGHAT and CDR2 FQNNGV. Trimming removed 3 bases from V and 4 bases from J; junction bases left unmatched: 9. DNA of the CDR3: TGTGCCAGCAGCTTCCTCCCCCTAGCGGGGGTATACAATGAGCAGTTCTTC. As protein: CASSFLPLAGVYNEQFF.

V and J are TRBV11-2 and TRBJ2-3; D remains unclear. The CDR3 contains 14 residues. V shed 5 bases and J shed 3 bases, with 12 bases lying between them. Germline V gives CDR1 SGHAT, CDR2 FQNNGV. CDR3 sequence (DNA): TGTGCCAGCAGCCCTAGTGTGCGTACAGATACGCAGTATTTT. It yields the protein CASSPSVRTDTQYF. The full variable domain, completed using reference TRBV11-2 and TRBJ2-3, is EAGVAQSPRYKIIEKRQSVAFWCNPISGHATLYWYQQILGQGPKLLIQFQNNGVVDDSQLPKDRFSAERLKGVDSTLKIQPAKLEDSAVYLCASSPSVRTDTQYFGPGTRLTVL.

This chain uses TRBV6-2 or TRBV6-3 with TRBJ2-7, with 7 bases fitting TRBD1. This CDR3 has 18 residues. Trimming took 2 bases from V and 6 from J; bases not matched to a gene: 19. Per the germline V gene, CDR1 is MNHEY and CDR2 is SVGEGT. The chain's CDR3 is CASSYRGGQNLRRREQYF. The CDR3 nucleotides are TGTGCCAGCAGTTACAGAGGGGGACAGAACTTACGACGTCGCGAGCAGTACTTC.

V is TRBV15 and J is TRBJ2-5; D gene ambiguous. In germline, CDR1 is LNHNV, CDR2 YYDKDF (reference sequence). The V end lost 5 bases, the J end lost 4 bases, and 8 bases lay between the germline ends. The CDR3 length is 12 residues. CDR3 nucleotides: TGTGCCACCAGCTTGGGCAGAGAGACCCAGTACTTC. It translates to CATSLGRETQYF. Together with reference TRBV15 and TRBJ2-5, the CDR3 gives the full variable domain: DAMVIQNPRYQVTQFGKPVTLSCSQTLNHNVMYWYQQKSSQAPKLLFHYYDKDFNNEADTPDNFQSRRPNTSFCFLDIRSPGLGDTAMYLCATSLGRETQYFGPGTRLLVL.

This clonotype appeared a few times. The chain recombines TRBV20-1 with TRBJ2-4; D remains unclear. This CDR3 contains 13 residues. CDR1 and CDR2 from the germline V gene are DFQATT and SNEGSKA (reference sequence). Trimming took off 2 bases at V and 5 bases at J, with 10 bases between the two ends. The CDR3 reads CSARSLLQNIQYF. CDR3 DNA sequence: TGCAGTGCTAGAAGCCTCCTCCAAAACATTCAGTACTTC.

The chain employs TRBV24-1 and TRBJ2-1, with TRBD1 as a possible D gene (6 bases). CDR1 is KGHDR, CDR2 SFDVKD, per germline. The CDR3 is 13 amino acids. Between the trimmed V and J ends, which lost 4 bases and 9 bases, there was a span of 12 bases. The CDR3 DNA reads as TGTGCCACCAGTGACCCTACAGGGAGTGAGCAGTTCTTC. Encoded protein: CATSDPTGSEQFF.

This clonotype was recorded once. This sequence joins TRBV7-9 and TRBJ1-4; 10 positions match TRBD1. V lost 5 bases and J lost 3; bases outside the gene matches: 6. Germline V gene data show CDR1 as SEHNR and CDR2 as FQNEAQ (reference sequence). The CDR3 runs 16 residues. CDR3 loop: CASSGGTGDSNEKLFF. CDR3 nucleotides: TGTGCCAGCAGCGGAGGGACAGGGGATTCTAATGAAAAACTGTTTTTT.

The rearrangement links TRBV28 to TRBJ2-3; 12 bases line up with TRBD2. This CDR3 contains 16 residues. CDR1 is MDHEN and CDR2 is SYDVKM in the germline V gene. Trimming removed 6 bases from V and 5 bases from J; junction bases left unmatched: 9. The CDR3 bases are TGTGCCAGCAGCCGAGGACTAGCGGGGATGAGAGATACGCAGTATTTT. It translates to CASSRGLAGMRDTQYF.

This clonotype was counted a few times. At one end the junction does not follow the germline gene, possibly because of a read error. The chain links TRBV7-9 to TRBJ2-1, with 8 bases lining up with TRBD1. The CDR3 totals 17 residues. Germline CDR1 is SEHNR and CDR2 is FQNEAQ (reference sequence). CDR3 sequence: CAGSARQGISSYNEQFF. In DNA form, the CDR3 reads TGTGCCGGCAGCGCTAGACAGGGGATAAGCTCCTACAATGAGCAGTTCTTC. The whole variable domain, remainder taken from reference TRBV7-9 and TRBJ2-1, is DTGVSQNPRHKITKRGQNVTFRCDPISEHNRLYWYRQTLGQGPEFLTYFQNEAQLEKSRLLSDRFSAERPKGSFSTLEIQRTEQGDSAMYLCAGSARQGISSYNEQFFGPGTRLTVL.

The chain has TRBV20-1 and TRBJ1-2; 7 bases align to TRBD1. The CDR3 spans 12 residues. V lost 1 base to trimming and J lost 12 bases; unmatched junction nucleotides: 8. Germline V CDR1 and CDR2: DFQATT, SNEGSKA (reference sequence). CDR3 region: CSARVSQGLHTF. Here the CDR3 DNA reads TGCAGTGCTAGAGTGTCACAGGGGTTGCACACCTTC.

This clonotype was seen repeatedly, ten times or more. The chain has TRBV29-1 and TRBJ2-3; no definite D call. Germline lookup yields CDR1 SQVTM and CDR2 ANQGSEA. CDR3 length equals 14 residues. V was pared by 1 base and J by 2 bases, with 10 bases between. The CDR3 here is CSVEGEASTDTQYF. In nucleotides, the CDR3 is TGCAGCGTTGAAGGAGAGGCCTCCACAGATACGCAGTATTTT.

The J gene is TRBJ2-2, the V gene TRBV18; no reliable D call. With 4 bases removed from V and 4 bases from J, the gap between germline ends came to 13 bases. Looked up from germline, CDR1 is KGHSH and CDR2 is LQKENI. This CDR3 region has 15 residues. The DNA of the CDR3 is TGTGCCAGCTCACGGCCGGGTCCATTCACCGGGGAGCTGTTTTTT. Amino acids: CASSRPGPFTGELFF. Variable domain in full (rest from reference TRBV18 and TRBJ2-2): NAGVMQNPRHLVRRRGQEARLRCSPMKGHSHVYWYRQLPEEGLKFMVYLQKENIIDESGMPKERFSAEFPKEGPSILRIQQVVRGDSAAYFCASSRPGPFTGELFFGEGSRLTVL.

This chain connects TRBV4-2 to TRBJ1-1, with a tentative D call TRBD1 (6 bases). The CDR3 is 17 residues long. V was shortened by 2 bases and J by 6 bases, with 22 bases between the two germline ends. Germline-derived CDR1 and CDR2 are LGHNA and YNFKEQ. CDR3 nucleotide sequence: TGTGCCAGCAGCCAAACCCGGTTCGGGACATATGGTTCTGAAGCTTTCTTT. Its protein product is CASSQTRFGTYGSEAFF.

As DNA, the CDR3 is TGTGCCAGCAGTCCGGGACCCGGACGGACCAAAAACATTCAGTACTTC. Protein: CASSPGPGRTKNIQYF. V and J are TRBV27 and TRBJ2-4; D possibly uses TRBD1 or TRBD2 (5 bases each). Germline lookup yields CDR1 MNHEY and CDR2 SMNVEV (reference sequence). The CDR3 consists of 16 residues. V shed 5 bases and J shed 2 bases, with 16 bases lying between them.

This clonotype was seen more than once but under ten times. The J gene is TRBJ1-1, the V gene TRBV27; 9 nucleotides align to TRBD1. The length of the CDR3 is 14 residues. The germline gives CDR1 MNHEY, CDR2 SMNVEV (reference sequence). The V gene end was trimmed by 7 bases and the J gene end by 3 bases; junction bases not matched to a gene: 6. CDR3 sequence (DNA): TGTGCCAGCAATCGGACAGGGGAGGACACTGAAGCTTTCTTT. It encodes CASNRTGEDTEAFF.